This T cell receptor (beta chain) was recorded in a study of blood T cell repertoires in COVID-19. Across the whole study: The study drew acute and convalescent COVID-19 samples from the United States, Italy and Spain. Sample material is recorded as cDNA or gDNA derived from T cells, B-cell-depleted T cells, or PBMCs.

Per germline, CDR1 SGHTA and CDR2 FQGNSA. V lost 5 bases, J lost 0 bases, and 10 bases lay in between. The CDR3 is 15 amino acids. Authors' methods: Amplification of reference gene primers was used by the study to estimate nucleated cell counts. The data were produced by immunoSEQ multiplex PCR, yet TCRdb's version contains in-frame clones alone and is incomplete. The V and J calls and clone size were taken over from that table, and D and trimming were inferred from the DNA. The data contain about 70,000 clones, 65% to 80% of them singletons. The chain couples TRBV7-2 to TRBJ1-4; D gene uncertain. The sequencing sample was made of peripheral blood. This clonotype was obtained from a woman at least 80 years old with active or convalescent COVID-19. The CDR3 DNA is TGTGCCAGCAGCCCGACTGTCTCAACTAATGAAAAACTGTTTTTT. This sequence encodes CASSPTVSTNEKLFF.